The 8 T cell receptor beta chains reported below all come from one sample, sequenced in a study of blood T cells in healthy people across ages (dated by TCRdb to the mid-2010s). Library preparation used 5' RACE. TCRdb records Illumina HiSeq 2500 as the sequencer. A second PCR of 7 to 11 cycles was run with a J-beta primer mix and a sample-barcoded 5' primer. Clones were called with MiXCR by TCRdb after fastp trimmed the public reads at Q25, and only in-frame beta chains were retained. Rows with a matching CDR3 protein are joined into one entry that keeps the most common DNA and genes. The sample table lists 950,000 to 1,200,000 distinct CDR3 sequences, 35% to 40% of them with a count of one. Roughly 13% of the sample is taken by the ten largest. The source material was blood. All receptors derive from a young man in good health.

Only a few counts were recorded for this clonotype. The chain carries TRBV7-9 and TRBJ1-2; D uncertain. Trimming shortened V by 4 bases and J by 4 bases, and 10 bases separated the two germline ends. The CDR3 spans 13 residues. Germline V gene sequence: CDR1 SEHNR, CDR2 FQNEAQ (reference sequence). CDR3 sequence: CASSSADPYGYTF. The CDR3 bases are TGTGCCAGCAGCTCGGCAGACCCCTATGGCTACACCTTC.

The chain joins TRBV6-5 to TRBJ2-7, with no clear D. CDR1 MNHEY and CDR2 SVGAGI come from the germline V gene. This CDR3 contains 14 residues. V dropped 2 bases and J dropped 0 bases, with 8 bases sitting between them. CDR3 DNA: TGTGCCAGCAGTTACAGGCCGGACTCCTACGAGCAGTACTTC. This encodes CASSYRPDSYEQYF.

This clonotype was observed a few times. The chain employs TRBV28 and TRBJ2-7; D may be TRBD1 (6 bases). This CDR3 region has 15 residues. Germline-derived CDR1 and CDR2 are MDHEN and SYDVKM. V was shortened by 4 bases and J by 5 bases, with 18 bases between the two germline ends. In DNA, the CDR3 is TGTGCCAGCAGTTCCCCACGCAGGGGTACTGACGAGCAGTACTTC. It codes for CASSSPRRGTDEQYF.

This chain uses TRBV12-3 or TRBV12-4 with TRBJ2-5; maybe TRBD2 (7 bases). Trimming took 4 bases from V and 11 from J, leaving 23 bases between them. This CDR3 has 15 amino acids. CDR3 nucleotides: TGTGCCAGCAGTTATTGGGGGGGGGCATTAGGGGAGCAGTACTTC. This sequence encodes CASSYWGGALGEQYF.

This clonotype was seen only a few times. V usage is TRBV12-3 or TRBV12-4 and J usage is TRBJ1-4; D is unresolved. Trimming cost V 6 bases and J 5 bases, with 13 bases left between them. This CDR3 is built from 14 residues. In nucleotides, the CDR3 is TGTGCCAGCAGAGACACCGGATCAAATGAAAAACTGTTTTTT. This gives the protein CASRDTGSNEKLFF.

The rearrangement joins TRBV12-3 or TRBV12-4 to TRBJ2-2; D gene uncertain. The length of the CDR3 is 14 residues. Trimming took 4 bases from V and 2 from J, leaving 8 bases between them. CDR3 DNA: TGTGCCAGCAGTTGGAGTCGAAACACCGGGGAGCTGTTTTTT. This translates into CASSWSRNTGELFF.

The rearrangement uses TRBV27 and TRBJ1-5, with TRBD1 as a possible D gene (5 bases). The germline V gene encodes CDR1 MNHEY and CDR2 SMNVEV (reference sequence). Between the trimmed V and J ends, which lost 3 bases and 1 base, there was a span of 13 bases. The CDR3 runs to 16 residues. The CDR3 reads CASSLAGPISNQPQHF. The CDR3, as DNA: TGTGCCAGCAGTTTGGCAGGGCCTATCAGCAATCAGCCCCAGCATTTT.

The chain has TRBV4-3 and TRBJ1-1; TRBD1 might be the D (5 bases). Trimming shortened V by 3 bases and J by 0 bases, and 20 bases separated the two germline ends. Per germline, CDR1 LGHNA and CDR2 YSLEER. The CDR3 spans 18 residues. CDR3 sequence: CASSHRDFRSSMNTEAFF. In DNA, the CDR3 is TGCGCCAGCAGCCATCGGGACTTTCGGTCATCCATGAACACTGAAGCTTTCTTT.